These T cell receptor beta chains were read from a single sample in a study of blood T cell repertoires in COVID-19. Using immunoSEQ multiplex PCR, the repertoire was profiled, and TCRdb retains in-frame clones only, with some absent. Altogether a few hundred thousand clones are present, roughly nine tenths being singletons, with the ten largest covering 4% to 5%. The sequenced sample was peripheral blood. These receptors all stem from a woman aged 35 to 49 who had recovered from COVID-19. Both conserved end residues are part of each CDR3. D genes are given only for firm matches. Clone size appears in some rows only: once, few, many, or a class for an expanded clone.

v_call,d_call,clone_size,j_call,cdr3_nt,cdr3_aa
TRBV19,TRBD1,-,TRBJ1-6,TGTGCCAGTAGTATAGGAGACAGGGGTTCACCCCTCCACTTT,CASSIGDRGSPLHF
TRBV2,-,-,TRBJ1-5,TGTGCCAGTGGAGATAGCAATCAGCCCCAGCATTTT,CASGDSNQPQHF
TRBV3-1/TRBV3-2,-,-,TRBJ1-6,TGTGCCAGCAGCCAAGAAGTTAGTTCACCCCTCCACTTT,CASSQEVSSPLHF
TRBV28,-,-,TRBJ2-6,TGTGCCAGCAGTTTAAGGGGAACTGGGGCCAACGTCCTGACCTTC,CASSLRGTGANVLTF
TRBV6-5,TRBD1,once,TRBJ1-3,TGTGCCAGCAGTAGCCCAGGGGGAAGCATATATTTT,CASSSPGGSIYF
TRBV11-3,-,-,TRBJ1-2,TGTGCCAGCAGCTTAGATTCAGGACGGGGCTATGGCTACACCTTC,CASSLDSGRGYGYTF
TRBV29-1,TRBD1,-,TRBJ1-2,TGCAGCGTTGAAGATCGTGGCTGGGACAGGGAAGAGGATGGCTACACCTTC,CSVEDRGWDREEDGYTF
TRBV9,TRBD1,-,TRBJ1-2,TGTGCCAGCAGCTACCGGGACAGGGGACACTATGGCTACACCTTC,CASSYRDRGHYGYTF
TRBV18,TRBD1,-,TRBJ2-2,TGTGCCAGCTCATCTTCCGGGACAGGGATGGATACCGGGGAGCTGTTTTTT,CASSSSGTGMDTGELFF
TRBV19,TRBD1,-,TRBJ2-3,TGTGCCAGTAGTATCTGGAGGACAGGCTCCACAGATACGCAGTATTTT,CASSIWRTGSTDTQYF
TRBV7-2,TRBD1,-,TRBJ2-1,TGTGCCAGCAGCTCACGGCCGGGACAGGGGGGCGGTGAGCAGTTCTTC,CASSSRPGQGGGEQFF
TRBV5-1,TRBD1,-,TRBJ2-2,TGCGCCAGCAGCCGCGGACAGGGATCGTTGAACACCGGGGAGCTGTTTTTT,CASSRGQGSLNTGELFF
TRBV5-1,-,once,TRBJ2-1,TGCGCCAGCAGCGAAACCCCGGGACTCTACAATGAGCAGTTCTTC,CASSETPGLYNEQFF
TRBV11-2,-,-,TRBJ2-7,TGTGCCAGCAGCGGCCAATCACAGGGTCTACCCTCCTACGAGCAGTACTTC,CASSGQSQGLPSYEQYF
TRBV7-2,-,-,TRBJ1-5,TGTGCCAGCAGCTTAGGGGGGGGAAAGCAGCCCCAGCATTTT,CASSLGGGKQPQHF
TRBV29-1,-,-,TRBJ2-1,TGCAGCGGAAACAGGGTGGGCAATGAGCAGTTCTTC,CSGNRVGNEQFF
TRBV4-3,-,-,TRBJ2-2,TGCGCCAGCAGCCAATACTACGGGAACACCGGGGAGCTGTTTTTT,CASSQYYGNTGELFF
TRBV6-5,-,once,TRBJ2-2,TGTGCCAGCAGTTACGCGGCAGCGAACACCGGGGAGCTGTTTTTT,CASSYAAANTGELFF
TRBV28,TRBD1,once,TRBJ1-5,TGTGCCAGCAGTACCTTGGGACAGGGATATAGCAATCAGCCCCAGCATTTT,CASSTLGQGYSNQPQHF
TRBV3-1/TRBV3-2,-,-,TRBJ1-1,TGTGCCAGCAGCCAGCAGTTGAACACTGAAGCTTTCTTT,CASSQQLNTEAFF
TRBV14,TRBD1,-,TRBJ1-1,TGTGCCAGCAGCCAAGACAGGGGGGTTGTGAACACTGAAGCTTTCTTT,CASSQDRGVVNTEAFF
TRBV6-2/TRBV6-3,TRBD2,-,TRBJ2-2,TGTGCCAGCAGCGGGACTAGTTTCACCGGGGAGCTGTTTTTT,CASSGTSFTGELFF
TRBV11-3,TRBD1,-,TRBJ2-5,TGTGCCAGCAATTCAGGGGACAGTCTAGAAGAGACCCAGTACTTC,CASNSGDSLEETQYF
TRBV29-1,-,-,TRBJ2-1,TGCAGCGCAGGGGACTTCTACAATGAGCAGTTCTTC,CSAGDFYNEQFF